This TCR beta chain was documented in a study of T cells after yellow fever vaccination. In the study overall: The authors prepared low-cell-number fractions using SMART-Seq v4 Ultra Low Input. Notes on the study in general: A small share of clonotypes appeared in both CD4 and CD8 compartments.

This clonotype was counted ten times or more. What it binds is unknown. CDR3 size: 17 residues. Germline CDR1 is SGHTA and CDR2 is FQGNSA. After removal of 1 base from V and 4 bases from J, the junction contained 11 bases not matched to a gene. TCRdb processed the 5' RACE reads anew with MiXCR; each CDR3 protein has one entry. The sample carries some 240,000 distinct CDR3 sequences, around 4.9% recorded once. This sequence originates from a man aged 18-30 years who received the YFV17D yellow fever vaccine. V is TRBV7-2 and J is TRBJ2-3; TRBD2 aligns across 7 bases. Specimen: CD4+ T cells sorted from PBMCs, collected on the day of the yellow fever booster vaccination. The CDR3 DNA reads as TGTGCCAGCAGCTTAGAGGCGGGGGAGCCCCACCCAGATACGCAGTATTTT. Translation: CASSLEAGEPHPDTQYF.